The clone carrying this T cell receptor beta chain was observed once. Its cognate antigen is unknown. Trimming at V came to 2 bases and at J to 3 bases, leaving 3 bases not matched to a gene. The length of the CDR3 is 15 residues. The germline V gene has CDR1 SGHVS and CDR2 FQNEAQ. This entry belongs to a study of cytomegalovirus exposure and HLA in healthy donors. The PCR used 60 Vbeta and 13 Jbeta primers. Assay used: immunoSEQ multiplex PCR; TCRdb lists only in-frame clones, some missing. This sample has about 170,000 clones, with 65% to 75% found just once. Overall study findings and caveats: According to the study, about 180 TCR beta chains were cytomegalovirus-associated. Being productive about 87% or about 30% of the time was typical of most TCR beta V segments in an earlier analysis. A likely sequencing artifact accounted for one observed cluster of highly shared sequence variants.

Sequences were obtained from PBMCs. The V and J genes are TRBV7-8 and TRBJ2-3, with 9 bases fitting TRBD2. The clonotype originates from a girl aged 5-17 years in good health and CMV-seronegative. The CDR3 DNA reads TGTGCCAGCAGCTTAAGGCGGGGGGGGACAGATACGCAGTATTTT. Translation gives CASSLRRGGTDTQYF.